A single T cell receptor beta chain is shown here with its context. Its target is unknown. This entry is derived from a study of shared clonotypes between healthy human individuals. Study-level points and caveats: Unshared clonotypes carried lower generation probabilities than those common to all four donors.

Naive CD8 isolation took CD45RO-negative cells positively selected for CCR7 and excluded terminally differentiated effector memory CD45RA+ cells. Adult donors, all healthy and HIV-negative, had no recent acute infections or vaccinations. Deep-level running was used for the assay. Several immunoSEQ plates held equal portions of the genomic DNA taken from each subset. The method was immunoSEQ multiplex PCR; TCRdb's version includes in-frame clones alone and lacks a portion of them. Of about 2.1 million clones in the sample, about 94% were seen once. J was trimmed by 0 bases and V by 0 bases; bases with no gene match: 3. Germline lookup yields CDR1 MNHEY and CDR2 SMNVEV (reference sequence). The CDR3 sequence is 16 residues long.

The chain couples TRBV27 to TRBJ1-1, with 8 bases fitting TRBD1. This sequence originates from a man aged 18 to 30 in good health. Some clones in this sample may be carry-over from other donors' samples. The sequenced material came from naive CD8+ T cells from PBMCs. The CDR3 bases are TGTGCCAGCAGTTTATCGAGGGACAGGCTGAACACTGAAGCTTTCTTT. Translation: CASSLSRDRLNTEAFF.